The source of this T cell receptor (beta chain) is a study of liver allograft versus peripheral blood T cells. Study overall: The authors compared T cell receptor repertoires in transplanted livers with those in the peripheral blood of recipients. Study results and caveats: Liver allografts reportedly held T cell receptor repertoires unlike those in peripheral blood.

TCRdb redid the calling of the reads with MiXCR, one entry per CDR3 protein. The repertoire has approximately 1,200 distinct CDR3 sequences, around 15% of them found once; the top ten carry 18%. As for this clonotype: Its antigen is as yet unknown.

Germline CDR1 is MNHEY and CDR2 is SVGAGI. V was clipped by 6 bases and J by 4 bases, with 15 bases between them. The CDR3 has 14 residues. This chain connects TRBV6-5 to TRBJ1-2; possibly TRBD1 for D (6 bases). The sequence came from a human patient who had a liver transplant. Some T cells may originate from the graft donor. CDR3 loop: CASSRDRCCYGYTF. The CDR3 coding sequence is TGTGCCAGCAGCCGCGACAGGTGCTGCTATGGCTACACCTTC.